Listed here is a single T cell receptor (beta chain). Antigen unknown. The data were obtained in a study of T cell repertoires in cytomegalovirus infection. A single record per CDR3 protein comes from TCRdb applying MiXCR to the reads. The sample carries approximately 590,000 distinct CDR3 sequences, around 40% recorded once. Germline-derived CDR1 and CDR2 are SGHNT and YYREEE (reference sequence). Trimming shortened V by 0 bases and J by 0 bases, and 5 bases separated the two germline ends. CDR3 length: 14 amino acids. Here the sequenced sample was cultured PBMCs, taken from culture after CMV antigen stimulation. This clonotype was sampled from a human donor in good health (CMV status not recorded). Some clones in this sample may be carry-over from other donors' samples. V usage is TRBV5-4 and J usage is TRBJ2-3; D gene ambiguous. The CDR3 DNA is TGTGCCAGCAGCTTGGCAGAGAGCACAGATACGCAGTATTTT. This codes for CASSLAESTDTQYF.